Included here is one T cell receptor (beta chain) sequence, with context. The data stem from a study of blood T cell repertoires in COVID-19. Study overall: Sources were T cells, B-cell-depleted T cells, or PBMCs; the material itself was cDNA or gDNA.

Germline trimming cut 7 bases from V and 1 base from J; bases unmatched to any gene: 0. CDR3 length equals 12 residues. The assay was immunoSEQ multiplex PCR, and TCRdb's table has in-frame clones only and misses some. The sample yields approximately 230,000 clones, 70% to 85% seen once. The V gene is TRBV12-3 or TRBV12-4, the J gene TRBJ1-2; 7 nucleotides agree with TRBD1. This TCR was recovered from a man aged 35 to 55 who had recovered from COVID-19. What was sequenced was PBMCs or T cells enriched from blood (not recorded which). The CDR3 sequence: CASTGGNYGYTF. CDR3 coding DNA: TGTGCCAGCACAGGGGGTAACTATGGCTACACCTTC.